The T cell receptor beta chain described here comes from a study of early T cells in non-severe SARS-CoV-2 infection (dated by TCRdb to about 2021). As for the study more broadly: Bulk RNA from unsorted whole blood was used for TCR sequencing, so alpha and beta chains could not be paired.

The study was a case-control design nested within a healthcare worker cohort in London, UK, with weekly nasopharyngeal swab PCR tests and blood sampling. Between 23 and 31 March 2020, the week of the UK lockdown, healthcare workers were enrolled and then followed up weekly for as long as 16 weeks. Trimming at the junction amounts to 4 bases on V and 9 bases on J, and the germline ends lie 17 bases apart. Looking up the germline V gene (reference sequence) yields CDR1 DFQATT and CDR2 SNEGSKA. The CDR3 starts with the cysteine, ends with the phenylalanine, and has 13 residues. The retained sequence is limited to the CDR3, 39 bases, with the frame set at the first base. The study at large found these results: VDJdb matching was skewed toward anti-spike CD8 responses and likely underestimated virus-specific expansions by missing private and CD4 specificities.

This clonotype has only a few counts. Its recognized antigen is unknown. Qualities for individual bases were not recorded, and no much larger clone is one base off. The receptor library was made with 5' RACE. Sequenced using a NextSeq 500. The TCR library protocol attached unique molecular identifiers to individual cDNA molecules to correct for sequencing error and PCR bias. TCR alpha and beta chains were both sequenced, and the abundances of alpha and beta sequences in each sample were closely correlated with each other. The published analysis was carried out like this. V gene, J gene and CDR3 annotation of TCR sequences was performed with Decombinator V4. TCRs were defined as expanded if a significant change between any two time points was detected under a Poisson model with p below 0.0001. TCR abundances were normalised to the total number of TCRs sequenced per sample and were expressed as counts per million. MAIT TCRs were defined by TRAV1-2 paired with TRAJ12, TRAJ20 or TRAJ33, and iNKT TCRs by TRAV10 paired with TRAJ18. VDJdb, accessed on 1 November 2021, was searched for TCRs annotated for CMV, EBV and SARS-CoV-2, and TCRs annotated for more than one antigen were excluded. The public reads were reprocessed in TCRdb via fastp at Q25 and MiXCR, keeping in-frame beta chains. Rows are combined by CDR3 protein, so each entry shows the most common genes and DNA. These V and J calls derive from TCRdb rather than the authors' analysis. Present in this sample are about 64,000 distinct CDR3 sequences, approximately 10% of which were seen just once. The ten biggest clones cover about 2.8% of the sample.

The receptor was isolated from an adult who was a healthcare worker with PCR-confirmed SARS-CoV-2 infection or an uninfected control (not recorded which). The source material was whole blood, sampled at baseline. The V gene is TRBV20-1 and the J gene is TRBJ2-3; the D gene is possibly TRBD1, with 6 bases matching. The CDR3 region has the sequence CSATKGTTGTQYF. The nucleotide sequence is TGCAGTGCTACAAAGGGGACAACTGGGACGCAGTATTTT.